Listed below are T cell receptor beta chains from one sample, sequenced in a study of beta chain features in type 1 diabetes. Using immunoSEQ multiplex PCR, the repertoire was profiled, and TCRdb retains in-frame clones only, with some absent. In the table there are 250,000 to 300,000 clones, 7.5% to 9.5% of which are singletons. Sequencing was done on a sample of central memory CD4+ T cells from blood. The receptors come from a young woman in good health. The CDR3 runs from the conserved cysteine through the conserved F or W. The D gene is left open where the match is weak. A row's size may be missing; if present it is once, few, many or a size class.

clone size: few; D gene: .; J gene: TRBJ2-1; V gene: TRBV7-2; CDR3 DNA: TGTGCCAGCAGCTACCGGCAGCCGAATGAGCAGTTCTTC; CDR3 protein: CASSYRQPNEQFF
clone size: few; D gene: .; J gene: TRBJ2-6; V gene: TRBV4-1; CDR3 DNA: TGCGCCAGCAGCCGCTCTACCATCAGCTCTGGGGCCAACGTCCTGACTTTC; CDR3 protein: CASSRSTISSGANVLTF
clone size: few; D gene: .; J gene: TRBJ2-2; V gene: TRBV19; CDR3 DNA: TGTGCCAGTAGTATAGAGGGAGGTACCGGGGAGCTGTTTTTT; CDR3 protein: CASSIEGGTGELFF
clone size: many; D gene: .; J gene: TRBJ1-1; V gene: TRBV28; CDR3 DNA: TGTGCCAGCAGCCGCTCGGGGGCGGGGGTGTCTGAAGCTTTCTTT; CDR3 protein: CASSRSGAGVSEAFF
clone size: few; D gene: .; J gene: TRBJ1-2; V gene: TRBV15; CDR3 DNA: TGTGCCACCAGCAGAGGGCGGATCAATGGCTACACCTTC; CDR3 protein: CATSRGRINGYTF
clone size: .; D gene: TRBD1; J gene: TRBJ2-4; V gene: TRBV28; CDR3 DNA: TGTGCCAGCAGTTTAATGGGGACAGGGGGATTCAAAAACATTCAGTACTTC; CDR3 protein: CASSLMGTGGFKNIQYF
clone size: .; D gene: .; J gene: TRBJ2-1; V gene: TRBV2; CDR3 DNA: TGTGCCAGCAGTGAATTTGGGGGCAATGAGCAGTTCTTC; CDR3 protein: CASSEFGGNEQFF
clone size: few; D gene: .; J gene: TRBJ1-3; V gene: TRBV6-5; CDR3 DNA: TGTGCCAGCAGTTACTCCGGTCCTAACTCTGGAAACACCATATATTTT; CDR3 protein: CASSYSGPNSGNTIYF
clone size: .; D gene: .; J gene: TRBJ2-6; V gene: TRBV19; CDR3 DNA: TGTGCCAGTAGTATAGGGTGGAGGTCTGGGGCCAACGTCCTGACTTTC; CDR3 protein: CASSIGWRSGANVLTF
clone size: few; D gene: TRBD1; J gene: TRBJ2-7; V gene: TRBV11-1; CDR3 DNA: TGTGCCAGCAGCCAAAATCCGGGACAGGGGGCATCCGAGCAGTACTTC; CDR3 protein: CASSQNPGQGASEQYF
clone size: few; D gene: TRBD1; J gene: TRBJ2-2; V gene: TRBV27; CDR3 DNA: TGTGCCAGCAGTTTGAGGGGGCGGGTAGGGTCGAACACCGGGGAGCTGTTTTTT; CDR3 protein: CASSLRGRVGSNTGELFF
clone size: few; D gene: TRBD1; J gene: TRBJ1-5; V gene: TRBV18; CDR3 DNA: TGTGCCAGCTCACCCACAGGGGGTAATCAGCCCCAGCATTTT; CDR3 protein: CASSPTGGNQPQHF
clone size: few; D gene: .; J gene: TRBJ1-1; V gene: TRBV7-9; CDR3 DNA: TGTGCCAGCAGCTTTTCGCCAGGGACCACTGAAGCTTTCTTT; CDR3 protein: CASSFSPGTTEAFF
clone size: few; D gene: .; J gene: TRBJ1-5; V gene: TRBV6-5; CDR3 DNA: TGTGCCAGCAGCTCCGGGACATTTAATCAGCCCCAGCATTTT; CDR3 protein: CASSSGTFNQPQHF
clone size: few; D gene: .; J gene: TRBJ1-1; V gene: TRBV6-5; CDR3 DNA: TGTGCCAGCAGAACAGAGGGACGGTACACTGAAGCTTTCTTT; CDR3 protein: CASRTEGRYTEAFF
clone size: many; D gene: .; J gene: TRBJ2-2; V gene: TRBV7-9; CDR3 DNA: TGTGCCAGCAGCTTAGTCCAGAACACCGGGGAGCTGTTTTTT; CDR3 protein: CASSLVQNTGELFF
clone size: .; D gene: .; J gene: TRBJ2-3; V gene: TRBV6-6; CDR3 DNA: TGTGCCAGCAGTCCTTCGGCCCGCACAGATACGCAGTATTTT; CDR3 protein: CASSPSARTDTQYF
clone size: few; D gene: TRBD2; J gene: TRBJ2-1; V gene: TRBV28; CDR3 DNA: TGTGCCAGCAGTTTCCTTAGCGGGGGGGATTACAATGAGCAGTTCTTC; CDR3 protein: CASSFLSGGDYNEQFF
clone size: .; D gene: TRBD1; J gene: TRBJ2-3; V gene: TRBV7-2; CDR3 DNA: TGTGCCAGCAGCAGTGACAGGGGCAATACGCAGTATTTT; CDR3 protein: CASSSDRGNTQYF
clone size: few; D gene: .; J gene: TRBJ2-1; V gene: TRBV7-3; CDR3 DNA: TGTGCCAGCAGCTTAAGATGGGGGGATTACAATGAGCAGTTCTTC; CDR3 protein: CASSLRWGDYNEQFF
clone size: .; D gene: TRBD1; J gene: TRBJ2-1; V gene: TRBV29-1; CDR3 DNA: TGCAGCGGACGTCCCTCAGGGGGCGAGCAGTTCTTC; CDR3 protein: CSGRPSGGEQFF
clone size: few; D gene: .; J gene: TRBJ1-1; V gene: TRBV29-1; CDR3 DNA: TGCAGCGTTATGGGGCAGGCAAACACTGAAGCTTTCTTT; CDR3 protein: CSVMGQANTEAFF
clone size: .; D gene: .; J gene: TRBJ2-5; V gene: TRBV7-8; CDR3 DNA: TGTGCCAGCAGCCGGGGACAAACCCTCCAAGAGACCCAGTACTTC; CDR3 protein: CASSRGQTLQETQYF
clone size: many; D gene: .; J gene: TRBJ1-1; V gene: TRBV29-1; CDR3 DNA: TGCAGCGTTGACCTCCTAAGTCGACCTGAAGCTTTCTTT; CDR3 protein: CSVDLLSRPEAFF
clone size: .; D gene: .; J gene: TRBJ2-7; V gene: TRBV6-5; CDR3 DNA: TGTGCCAGCAGTTACTGGGGTCCCTCCTACGAGCAGTACTTC; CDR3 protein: CASSYWGPSYEQYF
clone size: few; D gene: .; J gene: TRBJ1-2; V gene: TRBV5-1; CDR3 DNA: TGCGCCAGCAGCTACGACATCTACTATGGCTACACCTTC; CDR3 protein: CASSYDIYYGYTF
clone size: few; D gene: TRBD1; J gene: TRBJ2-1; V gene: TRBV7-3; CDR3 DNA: TGTGCCAGCAGCTTAATCGGACAGGGCTACAATGAGCAGTTCTTC; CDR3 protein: CASSLIGQGYNEQFF
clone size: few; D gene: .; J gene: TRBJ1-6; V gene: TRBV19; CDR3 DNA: TGTGCCAGTGGAACAGGGTTTCGTTCACCCCTCCACTTT; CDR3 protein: CASGTGFRSPLHF
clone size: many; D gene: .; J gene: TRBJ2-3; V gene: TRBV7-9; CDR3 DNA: TGTGCCAGCAGCTTCTATGATACGCAGTATTTT; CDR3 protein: CASSFYDTQYF
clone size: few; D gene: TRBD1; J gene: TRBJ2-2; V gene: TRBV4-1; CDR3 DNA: TGCGCCAGCAGCCAAGTCCACGACAGGGGAGTCGGGGAGCTGTTTTTT; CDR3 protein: CASSQVHDRGVGELFF
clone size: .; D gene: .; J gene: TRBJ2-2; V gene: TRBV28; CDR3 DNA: TGTGCCAGCAGTTTTGCTGGGAGTTCTACCGGGGAGCTGTTTTTT; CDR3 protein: CASSFAGSSTGELFF
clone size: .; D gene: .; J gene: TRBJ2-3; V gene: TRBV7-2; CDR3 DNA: TGTGCCAGCAGCTTAGACCCCAGGGGCACAGATACGCAGTATTTT; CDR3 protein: CASSLDPRGTDTQYF
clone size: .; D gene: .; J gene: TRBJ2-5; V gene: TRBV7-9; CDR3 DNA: TGTGCCAGCAGCCCCCGGACAAACCAAGAGACCCAGTACTTC; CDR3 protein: CASSPRTNQETQYF
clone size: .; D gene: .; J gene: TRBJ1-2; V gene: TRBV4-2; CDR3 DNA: TGTGCCAGCAGCCAAGATCCCTCAGGGGACTATGGCTACACCTTC; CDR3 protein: CASSQDPSGDYGYTF
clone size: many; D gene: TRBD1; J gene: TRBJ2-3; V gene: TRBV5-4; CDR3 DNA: TGTGCCAGCAGCTTAGCACAGGGGGTCACAGATACGCAGTATTTT; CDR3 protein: CASSLAQGVTDTQYF
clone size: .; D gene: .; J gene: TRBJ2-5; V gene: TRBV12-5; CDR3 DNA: TGTGCTAGTGGTTTGGAAGGGACCGAGACCCAGTACTTC; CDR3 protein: CASGLEGTETQYF
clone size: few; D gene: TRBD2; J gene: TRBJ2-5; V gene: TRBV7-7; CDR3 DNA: TGTGCCAGCAGCCCGCCAAAGCGGGGGGGCGGAGAGACCCAGTACTTC; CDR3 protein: CASSPPKRGGGETQYF
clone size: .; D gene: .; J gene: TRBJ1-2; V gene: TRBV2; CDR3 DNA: TGTGCCAGCAGTCTCAGGACAGTTAACTATGGCTACACCTTC; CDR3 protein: CASSLRTVNYGYTF
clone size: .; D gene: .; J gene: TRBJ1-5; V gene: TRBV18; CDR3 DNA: TGTGCCAGCTCACCACCGCAGGGAAATCAGCCCCAGCATTTT; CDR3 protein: CASSPPQGNQPQHF
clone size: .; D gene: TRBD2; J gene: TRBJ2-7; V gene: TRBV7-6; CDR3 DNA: TGTGCCAGCAGCTTAGGGTTAGCGGGAGTGGGGGAGCAGTACTTC; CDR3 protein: CASSLGLAGVGEQYF
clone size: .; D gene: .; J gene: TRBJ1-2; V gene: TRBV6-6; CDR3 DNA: TGTGCCAGCAGTGCGACGAGGGAGGCTGGCTACACCTTC; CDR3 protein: CASSATREAGYTF
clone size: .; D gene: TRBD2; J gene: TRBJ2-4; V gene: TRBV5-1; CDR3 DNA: TGCGCCAGCAGCCAGCCCTCGAGTGCGGGCGGGGGAAACATTCAGTACTTC; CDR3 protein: CASSQPSSAGGGNIQYF
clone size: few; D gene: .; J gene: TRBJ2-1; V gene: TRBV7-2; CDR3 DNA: TGTGCCAGCAGCCCAGCGGCCCCCCCATCTGAGCAGTTCTTC; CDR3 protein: CASSPAAPPSEQFF
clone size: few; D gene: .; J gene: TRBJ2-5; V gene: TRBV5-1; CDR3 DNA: TGCGCCAGCAGCTGGCGGGGCCAAGAGACCCAGTACTTC; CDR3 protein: CASSWRGQETQYF
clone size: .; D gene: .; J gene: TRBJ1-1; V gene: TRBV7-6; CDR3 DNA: TGTGCCAGCAGCTTAGCGAGATTGGGTCGGAGGGAAACTGAAGCTTTCTTT; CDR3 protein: CASSLARLGRRETEAFF
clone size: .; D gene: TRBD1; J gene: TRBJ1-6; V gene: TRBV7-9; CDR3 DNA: TGTGCCAGCAGCATGCGGACAGGGAATAATTCACCCCTCCACTTT; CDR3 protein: CASSMRTGNNSPLHF
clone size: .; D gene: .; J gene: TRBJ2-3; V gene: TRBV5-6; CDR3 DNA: TGTGCCAGCACTACAGGGTCCCCAGATACGCAGTATTTT; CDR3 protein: CASTTGSPDTQYF
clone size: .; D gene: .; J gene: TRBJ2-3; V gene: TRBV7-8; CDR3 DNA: TGTGCCAGCAGACGAGAAGACAGGAGCACAGATACGCAGTATTTT; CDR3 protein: CASRREDRSTDTQYF